The 3 T cell receptor beta chains below were found in one sample sequenced in a study of T-cell reconstitution after alpha-beta-depleted transplantation in children. The library targeted TCRbeta and was prepared with unique molecular identifiers. One entry per CDR3 protein results from TCRdb running MiXCR on the PCR reads. This table has some 6,000 distinct CDR3 sequences, 15% to 20% appearing once. The sample in question was PBMCs, mostly from graft donor cells, obtained 60 days after TCRalphabeta/CD19-depleted stem cell transplant. The receptors derive from a male patient under 18 who had a stem cell transplant for acute myeloid leukemia, so the T cells may come from the graft donor.

V usage is TRBV12-3 or TRBV12-4 and J usage is TRBJ2-7; the D gene is possibly TRBD1 (6 bases). V lost 6 bases to trimming and J lost 2 bases, with 14 bases between them. This CDR3 spans 14 amino acids. The CDR3 loop reads CASRPGTPTYEQYF. The CDR3, as DNA: TGTGCCAGCAGACCCGGGACACCCACCTACGAGCAGTACTTC.

This clonotype is judged large (0.1 to 1%). The chain joins TRBV28 to TRBJ1-1; a possible D gene is TRBD1 (5 bases). Trimming stripped 5 bases from V and 0 bases from J, with 16 bases between. CDR1 and CDR2 from the germline V gene are MDHEN and SYDVKM. The CDR3 totals 16 residues. This CDR3 is CASSIPRQTMNTEAFF. The CDR3 DNA reads as TGTGCCAGCAGTATCCCCCGACAGACCATGAACACTGAAGCTTTCTTT.

In this sample, this clonotype turned up a few times. The CDR3 DNA is TGCAGTGCTGCCGGCAGGGGCTTAGAGACCCAGTACTTC. Amino acid sequence: CSAAGRGLETQYF. The V and J genes are TRBV20-1 and TRBJ2-5; D possibly corresponds to TRBD1 (6 bases). Germline-derived CDR1 and CDR2 are DFQATT and SNEGSKA (reference sequence). This CDR3 is 13 amino acids long. V dropped 5 bases and J dropped 4 bases, with 14 bases sitting between them.